Sequencing of this T cell receptor beta chain was carried out in a study of blood T cell repertoires in COVID-19. Study-level information: In each case, the material was cDNA or gDNA derived from T cells, B-cell-depleted T cells, or PBMCs.

Original methodology: Reference gene primer amplification gave estimated nucleated cell counts. The method was immunoSEQ multiplex PCR; TCRdb's version includes in-frame clones alone and lacks a portion of them. V and J calls and clone size are those listed in that table; D and trimming were worked out from the DNA. Of more than 85,000 clones listed, about 91% were seen once; the top ten hold around 4.4%. The specimen sequenced was peripheral blood. This TCR was sampled from a man between 18 and 29 years old with acute or convalescent COVID-19.

CDR3 sequence reads: CASSQDGWGGTSNQPQHF. The CDR3 DNA reads as TGTGCCAGCAGCCAAGATGGGTGGGGGGGCACTAGCAATCAGCCCCAGCATTTT. This chain uses TRBV3-1 (or the pseudogene TRBV3-2) with TRBJ1-5; a possible D gene is TRBD1 (6 bases). Trimming removed 0 bases at V and 0 bases at J, with 15 bases between. This CDR3 region has 18 residues. Germline lookup yields CDR1 LGHDT and CDR2 YNNKEL (reference sequence).